The rows below give T cell receptor beta chains drawn from one sample of a study of CD8+ T cells in alopecia areata. Repertoires were generated with immunoSEQ multiplex PCR, while TCRdb's copy carries only in-frame clones and drops some. The profile covers about 130,000 clones, with around 49% appearing a single time and about 17% taken by the ten largest. The starting material was CD8+ T cells sorted from blood, obtained at week 0. The origin of the receptors is a human donor with alopecia areata. The CDR3 runs from the conserved cysteine through the conserved F or W. The D gene is left open where the match is weak. Where a row states a size, it is once, few, many or the class of an expanded clone; other rows omit it.

j_call clone_size v_call d_call cdr3_nt cdr3_aa
TRBJ1-1 . TRBV5-1 TRBD1 TGCGCCAGCAGCTTACAGGGGGACTACGGGGACACTGAAGCTTTCTTT CASSLQGDYGDTEAFF
TRBJ2-7 . TRBV11-2 . TGTGCCAGCAGCTTGGACAGCGTCCGGGACGAGCAGTACTTC CASSLDSVRDEQYF
TRBJ2-7 . TRBV29-1 . TGCAGCGTTGAGGACCACGAGCAGTACTTC CSVEDHEQYF
TRBJ2-1 few TRBV29-1 . TGCAGCGTTGTACGTAACAATGAGCAGTTCTTC CSVVRNNEQFF
TRBJ2-1 few TRBV15 . TGTGCCACCAGCACCCGGGGGAACCTCTACAATGAGCAGTTCTTC CATSTRGNLYNEQFF
TRBJ2-7 . TRBV30 TRBD1 TGTGCCTGGAGTCTGGGACAGGGCTACGAGCAGTACTTC CAWSLGQGYEQYF
TRBJ1-1 . TRBV10-3 . TGTGCCATCAGTGAGTCAAGGGGCGTGGGCACTGAAGCTTTCTTT CAISESRGVGTEAFF
TRBJ2-4 . TRBV5-1 . TGCGCCAGCAGTCTGGGGTTTGATGGGGGTCAGTACATTCAGTACTTC CASSLGFDGGQYIQYF
TRBJ2-7 . TRBV4-1 TRBD1 TGCGCCAGCAGCCAGGGGGACAGGGCCTACGAGCAGTACTTC CASSQGDRAYEQYF
TRBJ1-1 . TRBV7-6 . TGTGCCAGCAGCCCCTGGGGAGACGGAGTGAACACTGAAGCTTTCTTT CASSPWGDGVNTEAFF
TRBJ2-7 once TRBV27 . TGTGCCAGCAGTTTATTGAGTCCGAGGGGGATCTACGAGCAGTACTTC CASSLLSPRGIYEQYF
TRBJ2-3 . TRBV5-4 . TGTGCCAGCAGCTCTTCGGAGGGACTCGCAGATACGCAGTATTTT CASSSSEGLADTQYF
TRBJ2-7 once TRBV5-1 TRBD1 TGCGCCAGCAGCCTGATACCACAGGGGTACGAGCAGTACTTC CASSLIPQGYEQYF
TRBJ2-7 . TRBV2 . TGTGCCAGCAGTGACTGGGGCCAGCGCTACGAGCAGTACTTC CASSDWGQRYEQYF
TRBJ1-1 once TRBV2 . TGTGCGCTAATCGGGGGGGAAGCTTTCTTT CALIGGEAFF
TRBJ2-7 . TRBV9 . TGTGCCAGCAGCGTAGGAGGGGGAGGGTACGAGCAGTACTTC CASSVGGGGYEQYF
TRBJ2-2 . TRBV7-3 . TGTGCCAGCAGCGATAACAGGGCCGGGGAGCTGTTTTTT CASSDNRAGELFF
TRBJ1-4 . TRBV7-9 . TGTGCCAGCAGCTTAGCGCAGGAGGGGCCGGTTGCAACTAATGAAAAACTGTTTTTT CASSLAQEGPVATNEKLFF
TRBJ1-2 . TRBV2 . TGTGCCAGCAGTGACCCGACCAGGATGGGTGGCTACACCTTC CASSDPTRMGGYTF
TRBJ2-3 . TRBV9 TRBD1 TGTGCCAGCGCGGGACAGGCTAGCACAGATACGCAGTATTTT CASAGQASTDTQYF
TRBJ1-2 once TRBV10-2 . TGCGCCAGCACTGAGGGAACTGGCTACACCTTC CASTEGTGYTF
TRBJ2-3 . TRBV6-5 TRBD2 TGTGCCAGCACCCAATGGACTAGCGAGGATACGCAGTATTTT CASTQWTSEDTQYF
TRBJ1-2 . TRBV2 TRBD1 TGTGCCAGCAGTTCCGGACAGGGAGTTACCAGCTATGGCTACACCTTC CASSSGQGVTSYGYTF
TRBJ1-2 . TRBV7-9 TRBD1 TGTGCCAGCAGCCCCCGGGACAGGAACTATGGCTACACCTTC CASSPRDRNYGYTF
TRBJ2-5 . TRBV5-1 TRBD1 TGCGCCAGCAGCTGGGGACAGGGAGTTGGAGAGACCCAGTACTTC CASSWGQGVGETQYF
TRBJ1-5 few TRBV6-4 . TGTGCCAGCAGTTTCGATAGCAATCAGCCCCAGCATTTT CASSFDSNQPQHF
TRBJ2-1 . TRBV7-9 . TGTGCCAGCAGCTTAGTGGGTAGCAATGAGCAGTTCTTC CASSLVGSNEQFF
TRBJ2-7 many TRBV29-1 . TGCAGCGTTTGGACTTCCCAATCCTACGAGCAGTACTTC CSVWTSQSYEQYF
TRBJ2-7 . TRBV5-4 . TGTGCCAGCACCCTAGGGCACGAGCAGTACTTC CASTLGHEQYF
TRBJ2-3 . TRBV13 . TGTGCCAGCAGCTTAGCTCTGGGGATGAGCACAGATACGCAGTATTTT CASSLALGMSTDTQYF
TRBJ1-1 few TRBV29-1 . TGCAGCGTTGGAGGGCAGAACACTGAAGCTTTCTTT CSVGGQNTEAFF
TRBJ2-6 . TRBV15 . TGTGCCACCAGCAAATACAGCTCTGGGGCCAACGTCCTGACTTTC CATSKYSSGANVLTF